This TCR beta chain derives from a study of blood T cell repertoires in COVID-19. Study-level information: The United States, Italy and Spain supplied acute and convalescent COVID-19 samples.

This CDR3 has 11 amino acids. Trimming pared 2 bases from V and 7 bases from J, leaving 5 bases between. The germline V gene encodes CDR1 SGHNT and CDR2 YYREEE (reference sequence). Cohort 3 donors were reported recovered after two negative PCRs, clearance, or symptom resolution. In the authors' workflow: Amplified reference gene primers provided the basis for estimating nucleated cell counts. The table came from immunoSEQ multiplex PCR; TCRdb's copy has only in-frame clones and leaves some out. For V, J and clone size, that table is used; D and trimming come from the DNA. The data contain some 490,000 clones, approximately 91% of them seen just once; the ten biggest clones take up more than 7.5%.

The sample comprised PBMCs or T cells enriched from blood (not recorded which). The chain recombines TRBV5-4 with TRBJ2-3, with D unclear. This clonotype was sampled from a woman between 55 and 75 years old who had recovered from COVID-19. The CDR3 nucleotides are TGTGCCAGCAGCTTTTTAAATACGCAGTATTTT. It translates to CASSFLNTQYF. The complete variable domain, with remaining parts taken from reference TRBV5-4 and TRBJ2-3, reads ETGVTQSPTHLIKTRGQQVTLRCSSQSGHNTVSWYQQALGQGPQFIFQYYREEENGRGNFPPRFSGLQFPNYSSELNVNALELDDSALYLCASSFLNTQYFGPGTRLTVL.